The 22 T cell receptor beta chains in this list originate from one sample, sequenced in a study of identical twins. TCRdb re-called the 5' RACE reads through MiXCR, storing one row per CDR3 protein. The repertoire holds 350,000 to 600,000 distinct CDR3 sequences, with 12% to 15% as singletons. These same records also appear under a second study, on yellow fever vaccine responses in identical twins.

What was sequenced was CD4+ T cells sorted from blood. These TCRs come from a woman between 18 and 30 years old in good health.

CDR3 sequence (DNA): TGTGCCAGCAGCTTAAGGGCTAGCGGGAGTTACAATGAGCAGTTCTTC. Translation gives CASSLRASGSYNEQFF. The chain couples TRBV11-2 to TRBJ2-1, with 10 bases identical to TRBD2. J lost 4 bases, V lost 2 bases, and 5 bases had no gene match. The CDR3 has 16 residues. CDR1 and CDR2 from the germline V gene are SGHAT and FQNNGV.

This sequence joins TRBV29-1 and TRBJ1-1; perhaps TRBD1 as D (5 bases). Germline V gene data show CDR1 as SQVTM and CDR2 as ANQGSEA. Trimming cost V 6 bases and J 7 bases, with 9 bases left between them. The length of the CDR3 is 10 residues. The CDR3 region is CSVGTLEAFF. CDR3 coding DNA: TGCAGCGTCGGGACCCTTGAAGCTTTCTTT.

The rearrangement links TRBV20-1 to TRBJ2-7; D may be TRBD1 (6 bases). CDR1 and CDR2 from the germline V gene are DFQATT and SNEGSKA (reference sequence). V was clipped by 6 bases and J by 3 bases, with 12 bases between them. This CDR3 spans 12 amino acids. CDR3 region: CSATGTIYEQYF. The CDR3 nucleotides read TGCAGTGCAACCGGGACAATCTACGAGCAGTACTTC.

The V call is TRBV10-3, the J call TRBJ2-1; 12 bases fit TRBD1. The V gene end was trimmed by 0 bases and the J gene end by 5 bases; junction bases not matched to a gene: 5. The CDR3 runs 17 residues. Germline V gene data show CDR1 as ENHRY and CDR2 as SYGVKD. DNA of the CDR3: TGTGCCATCAGTGAGTCGACGGGACAGGGGGCTAACAATGAGCAGTTCTTC. It yields the protein CAISESTGQGANNEQFF.

The CDR3 bases are TGTGCCAGCAGCCCGACGGGGGCCTACACCGGGGAGCTGTTTTTT. Translated: CASSPTGAYTGELFF. The chain uses TRBV12-3 or TRBV12-4 and TRBJ2-2; D possibly matches TRBD1 or TRBD2 (6 bases each). Trimming left V 6 bases short and J 3 bases short, with 14 bases between. The CDR3 contains 15 residues.

This rearrangement joins TRBV28 to TRBJ2-5; tentatively, D is TRBD1 (6 bases). This CDR3 contains 15 residues. With 2 bases removed from V and 0 bases from J, the gap between germline ends came to 10 bases. CDR1 is MDHEN, CDR2 SYDVKM, per germline. The CDR3 reads CASSLPQGYQETQYF. The CDR3 coding sequence is TGTGCCAGCAGTTTACCACAGGGCTACCAAGAGACCCAGTACTTC.

The sample holds a few counts of this clonotype. V gene TRBV10-3 combines with J gene TRBJ2-5; unclear D gene. Germline CDR1 and CDR2: ENHRY and SYGVKD. The V end lost 0 bases, the J end lost 2 bases, and 7 bases lay between the germline ends. The CDR3 covers 14 residues. CDR3 sequence (DNA): TGTGCCATCAGTGAGTCATGGCAGCAAGAGACCCAGTACTTC. This gives the protein CAISESWQQETQYF.

This clonotype appeared many times. The rearrangement uses TRBV5-1 and TRBJ2-5; D uncertain. The V and J ends lost 0 bases and 3 bases respectively, with 6 bases between them. CDR3 length equals 13 residues. Looked up from germline, CDR1 is SGHRS and CDR2 is YFSETQ. The CDR3 here is CASSLVGKETQYF. Here the CDR3 DNA reads TGCGCCAGCAGCTTGGTGGGAAAAGAGACCCAGTACTTC.

This clonotype was counted a few times. The V and J genes are TRBV7-2 and TRBJ2-7; 9 nucleotides line up with TRBD2. The trim removed 1 base at V and 8 bases at J, leaving 12 bases unmatched. Germline V CDR1 and CDR2: SGHTA, FQGNSA. The CDR3 runs to 16 residues. For the CDR3, the DNA is TGTGCCAGCAGCTTAGGCGGGGGGGGCCAAGTACGAAAGCAGTACTTC. Translating it yields CASSLGGGGQVRKQYF.

In its sample, this clonotype was seen a few times. V and J are TRBV11-1 and TRBJ2-7, with 7 positions matching TRBD2. The CDR3 loop spans 19 amino acids. From germline, CDR1 is SGHAT and CDR2 FQDESV (reference sequence). V lost 0 bases, J lost 3 bases, and 17 bases stayed unmatched. The CDR3 DNA sequence: TGTGCCAGCAGCTTAGCGGTTGGTGTCAGCGGGACGAAGGGCTACGAGCAGTACTTC. It encodes CASSLAVGVSGTKGYEQYF. The full variable domain, rest sourced from reference TRBV11-1 and TRBJ2-7, is EAEVAQSPRYKITEKSQAVAFWCDPISGHATLYWYRQILGQGPELLVQFQDESVVDDSQLPKDRFSAERLKGVDSTLKIQPAELGDSAMYLCASSLAVGVSGTKGYEQYFGPGTRLTVT.

V is TRBV20-1 and J is TRBJ1-5; 9 positions agree with TRBD1. The germline gives CDR1 DFQATT, CDR2 SNEGSKA (reference sequence). The CDR3 spans 14 residues. V lost 1 base and J lost 4; bases outside the gene matches: 2. The CDR3 DNA follows: TGCAGTGCTAGAGGGGGACAGGGTAATCAGCCCCAGCATTTT. This sequence encodes CSARGGQGNQPQHF.

The chain is built from TRBV20-1 and TRBJ2-5, with a possible D match to TRBD2 (6 bases). The CDR3 is 14 residues long. Germline V CDR1 and CDR2: DFQATT, SNEGSKA (reference sequence). The V gene lost 3 bases and the J gene lost 4 bases, with 15 bases spanning the gap. The CDR3 DNA follows: TGCAGTGCTAGGATGGGGGTGGGGGGAGAGACCCAGTACTTC. It translates to CSARMGVGGETQYF.

The table lists this clonotype with a few counts. The rearrangement links TRBV15 to TRBJ2-3; D is possibly TRBD1 or TRBD2 (7 bases each). V lost 5 bases to trimming and J lost 2 bases, with 14 bases between them. The CDR3 consists of 15 residues. CDR1 is LNHNV, CDR2 YYDKDF, per germline (reference sequence). The CDR3 DNA sequence: TGTGCCACCAGCCCAGGGGGGGGGACCACAGATACGCAGTATTTT. Its protein product is CATSPGGGTTDTQYF. Variable domain in full (rest from reference TRBV15 and TRBJ2-3): DAMVIQNPRYQVTQFGKPVTLSCSQTLNHNVMYWYQQKSSQAPKLLFHYYDKDFNNEADTPDNFQSRRPNTSFCFLDIRSPGLGDTAMYLCATSPGGGTTDTQYFGPGTRLTVL.

The chain employs TRBV4-3 and TRBJ1-1; D is ambiguous. Germline CDR1 LGHNA, CDR2 YSLEER. V was clipped by 0 bases and J by 3 bases, with 8 bases between them. The CDR3 sequence is 14 residues long. The CDR3 is CASSQDLSDTEAFF. The CDR3 DNA reads TGCGCCAGCAGCCAAGATTTGTCGGACACTGAAGCTTTCTTT.

This clonotype was picked up one time. V gene TRBV10-3 combines with J gene TRBJ2-1, with 10 positions matching TRBD2. This CDR3 contains 16 residues. Germline V gene sequence: CDR1 ENHRY, CDR2 SYGVKD. V lost 4 bases and J lost 0; bases outside the gene matches: 3. CDR3 residues: CAISGLAGGSYNEQFF. In DNA, the CDR3 is TGTGCCATCAGTGGGTTAGCGGGAGGCTCCTACAATGAGCAGTTCTTC.

V usage is TRBV10-1 and J usage is TRBJ2-7; TRBD1 agrees at 9 bases. Germline lookup yields CDR1 WNHNN and CDR2 SYGVQD (reference sequence). The CDR3 has 16 amino acids. V dropped 5 bases and J dropped 0; count of bases not matched to a gene: 8. In nucleotides, the CDR3 is TGCGCCAGCAGTCTCGGACAGGGGCCGAGCTCCTACGAGCAGTACTTC. Its translation is CASSLGQGPSSYEQYF.

This clonotype was counted ten times or more. V gene TRBV12-3 or TRBV12-4 combines with J gene TRBJ1-6; 7 bases match TRBD1. There are 15 residues in the CDR3. Trimming at V came to 4 bases and at J to 3 bases, leaving 3 bases not matched to a gene. CDR3 sequence: CASSWGTVYNSPLHF. The CDR3 bases are TGTGCCAGCAGTTGGGGGACAGTCTATAATTCACCCCTCCACTTT.

The sample holds a few counts of this clonotype. The CDR3 DNA is TGTGCCAGCGCTGGACAGGGGAACCAAGAGACCCAGTACTTC. This gives the protein CASAGQGNQETQYF. The rearrangement joins TRBV12-3 or TRBV12-4 to TRBJ2-5, with 9 bases lining up with TRBD1. The CDR3 runs to 14 residues. V lost 8 bases, J lost 0 bases, and 4 bases stayed unmatched.

The table lists this clonotype with a few counts. The chain has TRBV6-2 or TRBV6-3 and TRBJ2-7; TRBD2 matches 8 bases. CDR3 length equals 17 residues. In germline, CDR1 is MNHEY, CDR2 SVGEGT. Trimming at V came to 2 bases and at J to 6 bases, leaving 15 bases not matched to a gene. CDR3 region: CASSYQQLTAGGSEQYF. CDR3 sequence (DNA): TGTGCCAGCAGTTACCAACAACTAACGGCGGGGGGCAGCGAGCAGTACTTC.

This clonotype came up a few times. The V and J genes are TRBV10-3 and TRBJ1-1; D is ambiguous. Per the germline V gene, CDR1 is ENHRY and CDR2 is SYGVKD. This CDR3 contains 14 residues. V dropped 3 bases and J dropped 4 bases, with 12 bases sitting between them. The DNA for the CDR3 is TGTGCCATCAGTGACGGGCAGAGAGTCACTGAAGCTTTCTTT. Its translation is CAISDGQRVTEAFF.

V and J are TRBV27 and TRBJ2-2, with D possibly TRBD2 on 6 matching bases. Germline V gene data show CDR1 as MNHEY and CDR2 as SMNVEV (reference sequence). V lost 2 bases and J 0 bases, leaving 13 bases between the germline ends. The CDR3 spans 17 residues. The CDR3 DNA reads as TGTGCCAGCAGTTTACCGCTCGGGGGAGCGAACACCGGGGAGCTGTTTTTT. Translating it yields CASSLPLGGANTGELFF.

This chain connects TRBV29-1 to TRBJ2-5; perhaps TRBD2 as D (5 bases). V dropped 0 bases and J dropped 4 bases, with 12 bases sitting between them. The CDR3 has 14 residues. CDR1 SQVTM and CDR2 ANQGSEA come from the germline V gene. In DNA, the CDR3 is TGCAGCGTTGAAGAGTTCGGGATTCGAGAGACCCAGTACTTC. Amino acids: CSVEEFGIRETQYF.